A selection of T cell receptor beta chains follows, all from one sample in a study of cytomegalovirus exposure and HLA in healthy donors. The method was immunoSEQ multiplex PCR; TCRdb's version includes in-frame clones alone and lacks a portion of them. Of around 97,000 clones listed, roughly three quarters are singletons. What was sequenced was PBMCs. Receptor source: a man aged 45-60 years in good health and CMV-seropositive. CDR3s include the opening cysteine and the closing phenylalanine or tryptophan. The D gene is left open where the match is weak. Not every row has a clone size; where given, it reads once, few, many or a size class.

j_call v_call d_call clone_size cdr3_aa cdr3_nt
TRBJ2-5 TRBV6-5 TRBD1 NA CASSYDRGRKETQYF TGTGCCAGCAGTTACGACAGGGGGCGGAAAGAGACCCAGTACTTC
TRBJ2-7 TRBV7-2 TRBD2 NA CASSWGGTSGTISYEQYF TGTGCCAGCAGCTGGGGGGGGACTAGCGGGACCATCTCCTACGAGCAGTACTTC
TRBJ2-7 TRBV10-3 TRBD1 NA CAISESKTGGRIEQYF TGTGCCATCAGTGAGTCGAAAACAGGGGGCAGGATCGAGCAGTACTTC
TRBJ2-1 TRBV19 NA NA CASSNPRTASSYNEQFF TGTGCCAGTAGTAACCCCCGGACTGCCTCCTCCTACAATGAGCAGTTCTTC
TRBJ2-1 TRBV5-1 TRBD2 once CASSLTLAEYNEQFF TGCGCCAGCAGCTTGACGCTAGCGGAGTACAATGAGCAGTTCTTC
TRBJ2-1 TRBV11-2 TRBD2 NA CASSLALAGYNEQFF TGTGCCAGCAGCTTAGCACTAGCGGGTTACAATGAGCAGTTCTTC
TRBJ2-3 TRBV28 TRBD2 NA CASSFWRSGGLFSGRGTDTQYF TGTGCCAGCAGTTTCTGGAGGTCTGGGGGACTGTTTAGCGGGAGGGGCACAGATACGCAGTATTTT
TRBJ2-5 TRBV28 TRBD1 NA CASKTMDRVGETQYF TGTGCCAGCAAAACAATGGACAGGGTAGGAGAGACCCAGTACTTC
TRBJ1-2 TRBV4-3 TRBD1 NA CASSQDTTGNMKGYTF TGCGCCAGCAGCCAAGATACGACAGGGAATATGAAGGGCTACACCTTC
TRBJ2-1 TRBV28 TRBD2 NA CASSSLSGRALNEQFF TGTGCCAGCAGTTCGCTGAGCGGGAGGGCCCTCAATGAGCAGTTCTTC
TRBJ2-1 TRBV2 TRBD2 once CASSPLSGSSYNEQFF TGTGCCAGCAGTCCCCTTAGCGGGAGCTCCTACAATGAGCAGTTCTTC
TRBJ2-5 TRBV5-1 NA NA CASSLGQPETQYF TGCGCCAGCAGCTTGGGACAGCCAGAGACCCAGTACTTC
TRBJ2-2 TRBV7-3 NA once CASSPLPGGELFF TGTGCCAGCAGCCCCCTTCCGGGCGGGGAGCTGTTTTTT
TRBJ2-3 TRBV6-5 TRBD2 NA CASSHWTSNTDTQYF TGTGCCAGCAGCCACTGGACTAGCAACACAGATACGCAGTATTTT
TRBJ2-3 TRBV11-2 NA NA CASSLDHYTDTQYF TGTGCCAGCAGCTTAGATCACTACACAGATACGCAGTATTTT
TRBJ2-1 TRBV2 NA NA CASNGGQSGAYNEQFF TGTGCCAGCAACGGAGGGCAGTCGGGGGCCTACAATGAGCAGTTCTTC
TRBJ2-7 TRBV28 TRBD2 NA CASSLYGLAGGYEQYF TGTGCCAGCAGTTTATACGGACTAGCGGGAGGGTACGAGCAGTACTTC
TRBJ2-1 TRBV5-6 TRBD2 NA CASSLGTSNEQFF TGTGCCAGCAGCTTGGGGACTAGCAATGAGCAGTTCTTC
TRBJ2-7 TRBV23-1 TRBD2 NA CASGQDRVASGSNYEQYF TGCGCCAGCGGCCAGGACAGGGTTGCTAGCGGGAGCAATTACGAGCAGTACTTC
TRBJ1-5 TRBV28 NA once CASSSPTVDSNQPQHF TGTGCCAGCAGTTCCCCGACAGTGGATAGCAATCAGCCCCAGCATTTT
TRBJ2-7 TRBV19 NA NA CAREGLQFYEQYF TGTGCCAGGGAGGGGTTGCAATTCTACGAGCAGTACTTC
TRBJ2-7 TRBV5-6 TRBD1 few CASSFRGPPSYEQYF TGTGCCAGCAGCTTCAGGGGGCCTCCCTCCTACGAGCAGTACTTC
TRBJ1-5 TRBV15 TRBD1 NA CATSLNRGANQPQHF TGTGCCACCAGCCTGAACAGGGGGGCCAATCAGCCCCAGCATTTT
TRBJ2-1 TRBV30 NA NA CAWTPTPGVPPNEQFF TGTGCCTGGACCCCGACCCCGGGGGTACCCCCCAATGAGCAGTTCTTC
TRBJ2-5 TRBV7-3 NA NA CASSSRGGNEETQYF TGTGCCAGCAGCTCCCGGGGCGGGAATGAGGAGACCCAGTACTTC
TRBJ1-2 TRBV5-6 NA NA CASSLGTAPYGYTF TGTGCCAGCAGCTTGGGGACAGCGCCCTATGGCTACACCTTC
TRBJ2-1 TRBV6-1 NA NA CASSEAQGTYNEQFF TGTGCCAGCAGCGAAGCCCAGGGGACCTACAATGAGCAGTTCTTC